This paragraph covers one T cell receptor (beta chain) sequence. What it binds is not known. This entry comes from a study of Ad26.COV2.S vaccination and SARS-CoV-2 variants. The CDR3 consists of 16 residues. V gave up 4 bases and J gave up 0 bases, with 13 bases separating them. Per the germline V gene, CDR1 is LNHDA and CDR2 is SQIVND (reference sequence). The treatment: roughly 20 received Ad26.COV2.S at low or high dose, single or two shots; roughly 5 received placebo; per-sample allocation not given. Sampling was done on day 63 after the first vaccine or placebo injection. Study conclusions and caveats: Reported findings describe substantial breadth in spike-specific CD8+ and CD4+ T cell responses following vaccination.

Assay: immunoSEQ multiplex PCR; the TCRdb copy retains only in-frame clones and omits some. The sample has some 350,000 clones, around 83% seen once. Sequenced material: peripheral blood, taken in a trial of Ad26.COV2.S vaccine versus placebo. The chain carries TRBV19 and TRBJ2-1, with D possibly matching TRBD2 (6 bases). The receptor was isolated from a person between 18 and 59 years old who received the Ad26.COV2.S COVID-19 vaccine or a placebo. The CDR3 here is CASSTPSESSYNEQFF. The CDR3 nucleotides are TGTGCCAGTAGTACCCCTAGCGAGAGCTCCTACAATGAGCAGTTCTTC.